Below, one TCR beta chain is given with its context. V was cut by 0 bases and J by 0 bases, with 13 bases left in between. CDR1 is SGHKS, CDR2 YYEKEE, per germline (reference sequence). The CDR3 has 17 amino acids. These data are taken from a study of blood T cell repertoires in COVID-19. Study information: COVID-19 samples collected from the United States, Italy and Spain covered acute and convalescent phases.

Clones were sequenced by immunoSEQ multiplex PCR, and TCRdb holds only the in-frame ones, with some missing. Of more than 250,000 clones in the sample, roughly 87% are singletons; the top ten hold 1%. This sequence originates from a man in his forties or fifties with active or convalescent COVID-19. Source material: peripheral blood. The chain has TRBV5-5 and TRBJ1-3; D is undetermined. CDR3 sequence: CASSLALPTFSGNTIYF. CDR3 DNA sequence: TGTGCCAGCAGCTTGGCCTTGCCCACTTTCTCTGGAAACACCATATATTTT.